The T cell receptor (beta chain) described here comes from a study of blood T cell repertoires in COVID-19. Donors were grouped by their self-reported clinical history. Clones were read by immunoSEQ multiplex PCR, and TCRdb kept only the in-frame ones, dropping some. Of some 300,000 clones listed, under 90% are singletons. V lost 10 bases and J lost 7, with 17 bases in between. The CDR3 length is 13 residues. The rearrangement links TRBV6-7 to TRBJ1-5; D is uncertain. TRBV6-7 is an ORF, and what it does is uncertain. This receptor was taken from a woman in her thirties or forties who had recovered from COVID-19. The sample consisted of PBMCs or T cells enriched from blood (not recorded which). CDR3 bases: TGTGCCACCGGTGTTGGCCTCAGGCAGCCCCAGCATTTT. Translating it yields CATGVGLRQPQHF.